This entry is about one T cell receptor beta chain. Antigen: not known. A much more abundant neighbour one base away suggests this may be a read error. The sample originates from a study of T cells after yellow fever vaccination. Overall study results and limits: Boosting was followed by the reappearance of most primary-vaccination clones (about 97% CD4, 88% CD8). The secondary response showed a weaker magnitude and a faster peak, day 5 versus 15.

A process of 5'RACE template switching, which added a universal primer site and UMIs, was used to make TCR cDNA. TCRdb reprocessed the 5' RACE reads with MiXCR, giving one entry per CDR3 protein. The table records under 550,000 distinct CDR3 sequences, 21% of them present only once. Germline CDR1 is SGHRS and CDR2 is YFSETQ. The V and J ends lost 3 bases and 10 bases respectively, with 14 bases between them. CDR3 length: 14 amino acids. This clonotype was obtained from a man between 18 and 29 years old who received the YFV17D yellow fever vaccine. Sequenced here: PBMCs, sampled about 20 days after the first yellow fever vaccination. V gene TRBV5-1 combines with J gene TRBJ1-6; maybe TRBD1 (5 bases). CDR3 sequence (DNA): TGCGCCAGCAGCTCGGTGGGGGGTCGGTCACCCCTCCACTTT. This encodes CASSSVGGRSPLHF. The full variable domain, its missing parts supplied by reference TRBV5-1 and TRBJ1-6, is KAGVTQTPRYLIKTRGQQVTLSCSPISGHRSVSWYQQTPGQGLQFLFEYFSETQRNKGNFPGRFSGRQFSNSRSEMNVSTLELGDSALYLCASSSVGGRSPLHFGNGTRLTVT.